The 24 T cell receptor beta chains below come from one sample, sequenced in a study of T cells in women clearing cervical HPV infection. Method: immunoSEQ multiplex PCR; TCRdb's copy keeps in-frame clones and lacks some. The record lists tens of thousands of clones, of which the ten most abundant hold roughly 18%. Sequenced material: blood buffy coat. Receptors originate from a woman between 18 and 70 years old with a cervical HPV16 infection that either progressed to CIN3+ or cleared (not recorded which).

The CDR3 spells CAISSGGLNEQFF. The covered CDR3 bases are TGTGCCATCAGTTCGGGGGGGCTCAATGAG. The V call is TRBV10-3, the J call TRBJ2-1; 8 nucleotides match TRBD2. The CDR3 goes on 3 residues after the read ends, and that part is filled in from the germline J gene. Losses at the gene ends were 5 bases for V and 6 bases for J; bases not matched to a gene: 3. Germline V CDR1 and CDR2: ENHRY, SYGVKD. The CDR3 extends over 13 amino acids.

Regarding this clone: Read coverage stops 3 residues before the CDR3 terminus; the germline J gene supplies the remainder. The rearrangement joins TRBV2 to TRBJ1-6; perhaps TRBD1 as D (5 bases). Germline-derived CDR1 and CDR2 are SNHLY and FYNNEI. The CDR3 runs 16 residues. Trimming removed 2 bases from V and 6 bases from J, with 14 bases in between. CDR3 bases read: TGTGCCAGCAGTGAACTGAAGGCAGGGATTAATTCACCC. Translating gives CASSELKAGINSP. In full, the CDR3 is CASSELKAGINSPLHF.

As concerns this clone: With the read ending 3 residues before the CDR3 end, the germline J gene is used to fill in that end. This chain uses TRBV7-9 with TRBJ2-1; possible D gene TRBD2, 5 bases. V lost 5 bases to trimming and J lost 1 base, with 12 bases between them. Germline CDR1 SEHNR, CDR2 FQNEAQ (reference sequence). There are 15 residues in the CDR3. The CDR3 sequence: CASSLTRGSYNEQFF. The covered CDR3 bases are TGTGCCAGCAGCCTAACACGGGGTTCCTACAATGAG.

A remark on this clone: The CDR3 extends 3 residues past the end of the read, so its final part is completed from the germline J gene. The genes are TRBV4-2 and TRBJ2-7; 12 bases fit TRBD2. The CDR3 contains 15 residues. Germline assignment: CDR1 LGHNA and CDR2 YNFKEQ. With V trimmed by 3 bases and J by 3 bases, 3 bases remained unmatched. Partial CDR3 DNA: TGTGCCAGCAGCCAGACTAGCGGGGGCCACTACGAG. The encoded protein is CASSQTSGGHYE. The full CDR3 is CASSQTSGGHYEQYF.

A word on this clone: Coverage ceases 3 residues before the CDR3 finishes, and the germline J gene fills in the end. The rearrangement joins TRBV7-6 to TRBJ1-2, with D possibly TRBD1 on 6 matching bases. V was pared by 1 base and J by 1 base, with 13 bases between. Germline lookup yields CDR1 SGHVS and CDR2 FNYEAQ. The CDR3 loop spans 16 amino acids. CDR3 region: CASSLGRTESNYGYTF. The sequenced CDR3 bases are TGTGCCAGCAGCTTAGGGCGGACAGAAAGTAACTATGGC.

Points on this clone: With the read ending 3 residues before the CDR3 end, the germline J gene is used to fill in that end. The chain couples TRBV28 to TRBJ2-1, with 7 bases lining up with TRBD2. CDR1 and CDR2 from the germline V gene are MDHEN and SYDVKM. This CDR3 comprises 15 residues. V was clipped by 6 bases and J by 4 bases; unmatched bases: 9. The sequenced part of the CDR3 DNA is TGTGCCAGCAGCGAGCGGGACGTCGAATACAATGAG. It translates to CASSERDVEYNE. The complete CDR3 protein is CASSERDVEYNEQFF.

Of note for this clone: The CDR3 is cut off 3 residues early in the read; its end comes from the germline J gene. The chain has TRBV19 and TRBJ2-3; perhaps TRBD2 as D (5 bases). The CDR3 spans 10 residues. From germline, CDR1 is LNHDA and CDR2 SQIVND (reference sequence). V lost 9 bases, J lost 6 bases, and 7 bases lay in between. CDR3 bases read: TGTGCCAGGACTATGGATACG. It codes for CARTMDT. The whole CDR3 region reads CARTMDTQYF.

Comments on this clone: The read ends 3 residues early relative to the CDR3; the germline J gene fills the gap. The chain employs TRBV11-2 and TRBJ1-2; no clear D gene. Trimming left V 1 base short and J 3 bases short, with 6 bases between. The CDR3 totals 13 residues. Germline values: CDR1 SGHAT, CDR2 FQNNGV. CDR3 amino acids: CASSLGADYGYTF. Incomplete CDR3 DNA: TGTGCCAGCAGCTTAGGGGCTGACTATGGC.

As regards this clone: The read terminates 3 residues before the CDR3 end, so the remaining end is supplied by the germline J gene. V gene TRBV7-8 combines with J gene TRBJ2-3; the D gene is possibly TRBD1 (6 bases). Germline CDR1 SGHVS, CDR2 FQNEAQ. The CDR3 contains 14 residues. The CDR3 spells CASSLGQGQETQYF. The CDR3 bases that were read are TGTGCCAGCAGCTTAGGCCAGGGACAAGAGACG.

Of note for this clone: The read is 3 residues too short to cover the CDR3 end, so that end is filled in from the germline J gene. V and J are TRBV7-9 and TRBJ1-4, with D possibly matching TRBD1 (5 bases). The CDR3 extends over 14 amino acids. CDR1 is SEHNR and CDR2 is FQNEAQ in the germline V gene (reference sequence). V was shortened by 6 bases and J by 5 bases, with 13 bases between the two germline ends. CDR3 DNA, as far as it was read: TGTGCCAGCAGTCCCGGGGCGGGGAATGAAAAA. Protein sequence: CASSPGAGNEK. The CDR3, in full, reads CASSPGAGNEKLFF.

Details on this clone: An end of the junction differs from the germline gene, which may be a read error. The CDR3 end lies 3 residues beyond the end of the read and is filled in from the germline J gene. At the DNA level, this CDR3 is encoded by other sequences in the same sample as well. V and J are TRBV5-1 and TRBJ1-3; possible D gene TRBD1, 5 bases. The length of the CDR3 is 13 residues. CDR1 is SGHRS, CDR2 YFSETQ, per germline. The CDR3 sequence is CASSPGSGNTIYF. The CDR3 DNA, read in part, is TGCGCCAGCAGCCCAGGGTCTGGAAACACA.

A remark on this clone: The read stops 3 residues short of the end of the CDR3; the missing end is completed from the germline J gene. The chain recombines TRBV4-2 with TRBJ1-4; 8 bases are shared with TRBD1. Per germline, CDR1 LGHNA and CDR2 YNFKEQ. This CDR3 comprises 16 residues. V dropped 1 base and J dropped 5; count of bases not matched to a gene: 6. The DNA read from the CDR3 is TGTGCCAGCAGCCAAGGGGGCAACAGGGGGAATGAAAAA. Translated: CASSQGGNRGNEK. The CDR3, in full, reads CASSQGGNRGNEKLFF.

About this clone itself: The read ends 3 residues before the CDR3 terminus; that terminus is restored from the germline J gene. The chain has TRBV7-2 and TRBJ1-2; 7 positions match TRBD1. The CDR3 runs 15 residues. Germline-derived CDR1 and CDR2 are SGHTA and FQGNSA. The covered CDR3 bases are TGTGCCAGCAGCCCTTTCGGACAGGAAAACAATGAC. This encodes CASSPFGQENND. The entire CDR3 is CASSPFGQENNDYTF.

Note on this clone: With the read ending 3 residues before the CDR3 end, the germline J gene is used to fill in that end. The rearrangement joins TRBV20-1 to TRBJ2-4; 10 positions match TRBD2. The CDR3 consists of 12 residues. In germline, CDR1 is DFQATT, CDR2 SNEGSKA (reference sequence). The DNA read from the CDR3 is TGCAGTGCTAACAGCGGGGGGGAGACT. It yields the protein CSANSGGET. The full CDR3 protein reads CSANSGGETQYF.

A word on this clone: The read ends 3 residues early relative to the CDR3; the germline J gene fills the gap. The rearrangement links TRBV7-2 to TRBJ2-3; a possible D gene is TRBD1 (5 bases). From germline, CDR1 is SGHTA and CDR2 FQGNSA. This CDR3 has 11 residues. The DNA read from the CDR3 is TGTGCCAGCAGCTCCGACAGCGCG. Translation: CASSSDSA. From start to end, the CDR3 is CASSSDSAQYF.

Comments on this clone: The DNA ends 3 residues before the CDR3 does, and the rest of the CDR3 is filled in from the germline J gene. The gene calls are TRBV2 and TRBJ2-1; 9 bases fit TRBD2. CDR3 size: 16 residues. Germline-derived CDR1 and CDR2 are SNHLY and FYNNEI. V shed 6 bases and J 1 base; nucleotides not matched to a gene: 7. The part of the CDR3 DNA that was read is TGTGCCAGCAGGGAGGCTAGCGGGGCTTCCTACAATGAG. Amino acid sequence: CASREASGASYNE. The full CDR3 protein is CASREASGASYNEQFF.

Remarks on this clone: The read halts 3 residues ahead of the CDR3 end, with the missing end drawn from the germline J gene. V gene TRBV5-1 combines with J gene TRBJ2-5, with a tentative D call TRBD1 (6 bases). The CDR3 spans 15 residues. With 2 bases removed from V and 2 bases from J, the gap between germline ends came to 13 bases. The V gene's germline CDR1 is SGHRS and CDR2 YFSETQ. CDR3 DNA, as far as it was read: TGCGCCAGCAGCTTAGTGACAGGAAAACAAGAGACC. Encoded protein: CASSLVTGKQET. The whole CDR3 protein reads CASSLVTGKQETQYF.

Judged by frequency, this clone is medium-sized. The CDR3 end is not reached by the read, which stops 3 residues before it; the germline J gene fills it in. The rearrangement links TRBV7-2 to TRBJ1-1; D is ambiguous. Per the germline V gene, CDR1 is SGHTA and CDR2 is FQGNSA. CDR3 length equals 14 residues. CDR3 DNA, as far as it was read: TGTGCCAGCAGCCCGGACTCCGGGGATGAGGTA. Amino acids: CASSPDSGDEV. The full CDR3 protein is CASSPDSGDEVAFF.

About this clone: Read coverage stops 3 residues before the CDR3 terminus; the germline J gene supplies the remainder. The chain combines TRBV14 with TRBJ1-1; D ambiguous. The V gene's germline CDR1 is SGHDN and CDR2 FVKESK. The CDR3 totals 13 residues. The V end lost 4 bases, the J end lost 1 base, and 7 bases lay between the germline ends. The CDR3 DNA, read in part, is TGTGCCAGCAGCCTGGTACAGAACACTGAA. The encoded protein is CASSLVQNTE. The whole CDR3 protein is CASSLVQNTEAFF.

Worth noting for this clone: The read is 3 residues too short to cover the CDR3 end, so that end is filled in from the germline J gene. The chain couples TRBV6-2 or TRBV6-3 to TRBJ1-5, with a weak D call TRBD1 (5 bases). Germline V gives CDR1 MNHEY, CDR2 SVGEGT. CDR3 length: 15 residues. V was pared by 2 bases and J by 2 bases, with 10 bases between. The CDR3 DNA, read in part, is TGTGCCAGCAGTTACGGGGGGTCGCGCAATCAGCCC. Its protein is CASSYGGSRNQP. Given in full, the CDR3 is CASSYGGSRNQPQHF.

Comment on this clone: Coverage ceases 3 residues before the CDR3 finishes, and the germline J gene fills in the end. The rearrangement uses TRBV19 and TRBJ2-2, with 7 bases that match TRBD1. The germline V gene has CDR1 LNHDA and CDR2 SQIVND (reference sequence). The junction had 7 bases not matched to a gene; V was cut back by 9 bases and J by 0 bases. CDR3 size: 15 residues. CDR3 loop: CASRPGQTNTGELFF. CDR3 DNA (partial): TGTGCCAGCAGACCGGGACAGACGAACACCGGGGAG. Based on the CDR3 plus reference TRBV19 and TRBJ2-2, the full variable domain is DGGITQSPKYLFRKEGQNVTLSCEQNLNHDAMYWYRQDPGQGLRLIYYSQIVNDFQKGDIAEGYSVSREKKESFPLTVTSAQKNPTAFYLCASRPGQTNTGELFFGEGSRLTVL.

Incomplete CDR3 DNA: TGTGCCAGCAGCTTTATTAGCGGACAGGGGGCTGGGGCCAACGTA. Protein sequence: CASSFISGQGAGANV. The full CDR3 protein reads CASSFISGQGAGANVLFF. J is TRBJ1-4 and V is TRBV7-6, with 11 bases fitting TRBD1. The read ends 3 residues shy of where the CDR3 ends; the end is completed using the germline J gene. There are 18 residues in the CDR3. The germline V gene encodes CDR1 SGHVS and CDR2 FNYEAQ. Full variable domain (outside the CDR3, taken from reference TRBV7-6 and TRBJ1-4): GAGVSQSPRYKVTKRGQDVALRCDPISGHVSLYWYRQALGQGPEFLTYFNYEAQQDKSGLPNDRFSAERPEGSISTLTIQRTEQRDSAMYRCASSFISGQGAGANVLFFGSGTQLSVL.

Incomplete CDR3 DNA: TGCAGTGCTAGAGATACGACAGGGGGCCGCTCACCC. The encoded protein is CSARDTTGGRSP. The CDR3 as a whole reads CSARDTTGGRSPLHF. The chain joins TRBV20-1 to TRBJ1-6, with 10 nucleotides matching TRBD1. The read terminates 3 residues before the CDR3 end, so the remaining end is supplied by the germline J gene. Per germline, CDR1 DFQATT and CDR2 SNEGSKA (reference sequence). V lost 0 bases to trimming and J lost 10 bases; unmatched junction nucleotides: 6. This CDR3 comprises 15 residues.

The CDR3 DNA, read in part, is TGTGCCAGCAGCTCATTTAGGTCCGGGACAGGGGGCCACAATGAG. This codes for CASSSFRSGTGGHNE. The whole CDR3 reads CASSSFRSGTGGHNEQFF. The gene calls are TRBV7-6 and TRBJ2-1, with TRBD1 matching over 12 bases. The read is 3 residues too short to cover the CDR3 end, so that end is filled in from the germline J gene. The CDR3 runs 18 residues. The trim removed 4 bases at V and 5 bases at J, leaving 12 bases unmatched. Germline V gene sequence: CDR1 SGHVS, CDR2 FNYEAQ.